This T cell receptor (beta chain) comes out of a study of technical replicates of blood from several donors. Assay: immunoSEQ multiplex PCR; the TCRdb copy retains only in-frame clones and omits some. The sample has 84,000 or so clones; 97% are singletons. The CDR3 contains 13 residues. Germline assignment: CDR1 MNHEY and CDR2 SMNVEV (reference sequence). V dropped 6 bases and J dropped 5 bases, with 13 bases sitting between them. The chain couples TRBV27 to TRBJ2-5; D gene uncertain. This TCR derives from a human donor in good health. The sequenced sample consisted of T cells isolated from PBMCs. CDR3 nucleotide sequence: TGTGCCAGCAGCCCTACCCGAGTGGAGACCCAGTACTTC. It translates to CASSPTRVETQYF.